This entry is about one TCR beta chain. The target antigen is unknown. Trimming cost V 4 bases and J 4 bases; bases outside gene matches: 13. The CDR3 sequence is 16 residues long. Germline V gene data show CDR1 as MDHEN and CDR2 as SYDVKM. RNA transcripts were the template, and TCR beta CDR3 regions were amplified from them. First-round RT-PCR relied on HTBI primers, and a second-round multiplex PCR came next. TCRdb passed the multiplex PCR reads through MiXCR, listing each CDR3 protein once. The sample shows around 170,000 distinct CDR3 sequences, 30% to 45% of them seen only once. These data belong to a study of Graves' ophthalmopathy and Graves' hyperthyroidism. General study findings and limits: Sensitivity reached around 88% and specificity roughly 82% for a 13-signature model separating ophthalmopathy from stable hyperthyroidism.

Specimen: peripheral blood. The chain links TRBV28 to TRBJ2-7; 7 bases line up with TRBD1. The receptor's source is a woman between 35 and 50 years old with Graves' ophthalmopathy. In nucleotides, the CDR3 is TGTGCCAGCAGTTCCCTACAGGGGCGGCCTGGGTACGAGCAGTACTTC. Translation: CASSSLQGRPGYEQYF.